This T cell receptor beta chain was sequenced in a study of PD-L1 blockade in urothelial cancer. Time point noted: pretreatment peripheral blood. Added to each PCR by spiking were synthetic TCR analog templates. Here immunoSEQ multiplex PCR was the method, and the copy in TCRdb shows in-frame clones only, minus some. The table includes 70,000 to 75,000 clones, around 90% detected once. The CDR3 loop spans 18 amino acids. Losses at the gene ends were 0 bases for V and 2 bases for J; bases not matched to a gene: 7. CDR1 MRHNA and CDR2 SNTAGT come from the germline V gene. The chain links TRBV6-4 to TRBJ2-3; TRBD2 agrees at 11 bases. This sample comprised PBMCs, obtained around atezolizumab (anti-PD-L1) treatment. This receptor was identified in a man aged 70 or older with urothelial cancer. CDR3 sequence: CASSDSPSGRPFTDTQYF. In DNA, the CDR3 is TGTGCCAGCAGTGACTCCCCTAGCGGGAGGCCCTTCACAGATACGCAGTATTTT.